This T cell receptor beta chain was documented in a study of memory CD8 T cells in hepatitis C reinfection. Study information: HCV reinfection: RNA-positive following two negative tests at least 60 days apart. Peak reinfection sampling occurred 3 to 8 weeks after detected reinfection.

The time point here: peak reinfection, 3 to 8 weeks after reinfection detection. No in vitro expansion preceded TCR sequencing of the sorted cells. Total naive CD8 T cells were sorted as viable CD3+ CD8+ CD45RO- cells from two donors. Trimming took off 4 bases at V and 6 bases at J, with 20 bases between the two ends. This CDR3 is built from 15 residues. The germline CDR1 and CDR2 sequences are SGHNT and YYREEE (reference sequence). Repertoires were generated with immunoSEQ multiplex PCR, while TCRdb's copy carries only in-frame clones and drops some. The sample carries 35,000 to 50,000 clones, more than 75% recorded once.

This sequence joins TRBV5-4 and TRBJ2-7, with D perhaps TRBD2 (6 bases). The specimen sequenced was naive CD8+ T cells sorted from blood. The source is a man aged 18 to 29 with hepatitis C virus infection. The CDR3 reads CASSPRIGSPSEQYF. The CDR3 DNA is TGTGCCAGCAGCCCCAGGATCGGGAGTCCTTCCGAGCAGTACTTC.